Listed below are T cell receptor beta chains from one sample, sequenced in a study of PD-1 blockade in classical Hodgkin lymphoma. Profiling relied on immunoSEQ multiplex PCR, and the TCRdb table lists in-frame clones only, not all of them. The data contain about 94,000 clones, roughly 89% of them singletons. The input for sequencing was peripheral blood mononuclear cells (PBMCs), taken before the second cycle of nivolumab. The source is a human donor with classical Hodgkin lymphoma. The CDR3 runs from the conserved cysteine through the conserved F or W. Each record gives: D gene, clone size, V gene, CDR3 length, J gene, CDR3 DNA, CDR3 protein. A D gene is named only where the DNA matches it firmly. Some rows have no size entry. The others give once, few or many, or a class for an expanded clone.

d_gene: NA
abundance: NA
v_gene: TRBV7-1
len: 14
j_gene: TRBJ1-1
CDR3nt: TGTGCCAGCAGCCCAAATTACATGAACACTGAAGCTTTCTTT
CDR3aa: CASSPNYMNTEAFF

d_gene: NA
abundance: NA
v_gene: TRBV29-1
len: 13
j_gene: TRBJ2-1
CDR3nt: TGCAGCATCCAGCTCAGCTTTTACAATGAGCAGTTCTTC
CDR3aa: CSIQLSFYNEQFF

d_gene: TRBD2
abundance: NA
v_gene: TRBV5-1
len: 15
j_gene: TRBJ2-7
CDR3nt: TGCGCCAGCAGGGAGGGACTAGCGGGAGGCTACGAGCAGTACTTC
CDR3aa: CASREGLAGGYEQYF

d_gene: NA
abundance: few
v_gene: TRBV7-9
len: 14
j_gene: TRBJ2-7
CDR3nt: TGTGCCAGCAGCTTACGGGCCGGGTCCTACGAGCAGTACTTC
CDR3aa: CASSLRAGSYEQYF

d_gene: TRBD2
abundance: NA
v_gene: TRBV7-9
len: 17
j_gene: TRBJ2-7
CDR3nt: TGTGCCAGCAGCTTCAGGGGACTAGCGGACGAGCCCTACGAGCAGTACTTC
CDR3aa: CASSFRGLADEPYEQYF

d_gene: NA
abundance: NA
v_gene: TRBV29-1
len: 13
j_gene: TRBJ2-7
CDR3nt: TGCAGCGTTGAAGCGGGCGGAGCCTACGAGCAGTACTTC
CDR3aa: CSVEAGGAYEQYF

d_gene: TRBD1
abundance: NA
v_gene: TRBV30
len: 14
j_gene: TRBJ1-3
CDR3nt: TGTGCCTGGAGGGCAGGGGGCTCTGGAAACACCATATATTTT
CDR3aa: CAWRAGGSGNTIYF

d_gene: TRBD1
abundance: NA
v_gene: TRBV19
len: 14
j_gene: TRBJ1-2
CDR3nt: TGTGCCAGTAGTATTACAGGGGCCGGCGGTGGCTACACCTTC
CDR3aa: CASSITGAGGGYTF

d_gene: NA
abundance: NA
v_gene: TRBV28
len: 13
j_gene: TRBJ1-2
CDR3nt: TGTGCCAGCAGTTTCTCAGGGAACTATGGCTACACCTTC
CDR3aa: CASSFSGNYGYTF

d_gene: NA
abundance: few
v_gene: TRBV18
len: 14
j_gene: TRBJ1-4
CDR3nt: TGTGCCAGCTCCCGGGACAACGGGAATGAAAAACTGTTTTTT
CDR3aa: CASSRDNGNEKLFF

d_gene: TRBD1
abundance: NA
v_gene: TRBV7-9
len: 14
j_gene: TRBJ1-5
CDR3nt: TGTGCCAGCAGCTACGACAGGGGCAATCAGCCCCAGCATTTT
CDR3aa: CASSYDRGNQPQHF

d_gene: TRBD1
abundance: NA
v_gene: TRBV27
len: 14
j_gene: TRBJ2-5
CDR3nt: TGTGCCAGCAGCCGCCGGGACAGGGTAGAGACCCAGTACTTC
CDR3aa: CASSRRDRVETQYF

d_gene: NA
abundance: NA
v_gene: TRBV21-1
len: 16
j_gene: TRBJ2-3
CDR3nt: TGTGCCAGCAGCAAACCGCGGGAGACGAGCACAGATACGCAGTATTTT
CDR3aa: CASSKPRETSTDTQYF